This entry is about one T cell receptor (beta chain). No antigen is known for it. Primers for the PCR totalled 60 Vbeta and 13 Jbeta. As handled by the study authors: An analysis performed later counted 60 million to 90 million unique TCR beta chains (approximately 10 million of them shared). Produced via immunoSEQ multiplex PCR; TCRdb's table is partial and in-frame only. That table gives V, J and clone size, and the DNA gave D and trimming. The sample carries around 90,000 clones, roughly four fifths recorded once. This entry belongs to a study of cytomegalovirus exposure and HLA in healthy donors. Regarding the study as a whole: Generally TCR sequences proved uncommon, though certain public TCRs appeared in numerous donors. TCR beta sequences numbering fewer than 20,000 were associated with HLA alleles at 0.05 false discovery rate in a later analysis.

The CDR3 sequence is 14 residues long. CDR1 SGHRS and CDR2 YFSETQ come from the germline V gene. The V end lost 2 bases, the J end lost 4 bases, and 12 bases lay between the germline ends. The sequenced sample was PBMCs. The sequence was collected from a man aged 25-45 years in good health and CMV-seronegative. The rearrangement uses TRBV5-1 and TRBJ1-2, with a tentative D call TRBD1 (5 bases). CDR3 residues: CASSLGREGYGYTF. Here the CDR3 DNA reads TGCGCCAGCAGCTTAGGCAGGGAGGGCTATGGCTACACCTTC.